This TCR beta chain is from a study of control samples from healthy donors and cancer patients. CDR1 is MDHEN, CDR2 SYDVKM, per germline. V shed 2 bases, J shed 8 bases, and the junction held 4 bases outside the gene matches. This CDR3 has 15 amino acids. Repertoires were generated with immunoSEQ multiplex PCR, while TCRdb's copy carries only in-frame clones and drops some. Of 150,000 to 200,000 clones in the sample, 90% were seen once. This sequence joins TRBV28 and TRBJ2-1; the match to TRBD2 covers 12 bases. The sample comprised blood. This TCR came from a woman between 50 and 59 years old in good health. The DNA of the CDR3 is TGTGCCAGCAGTTTACTAGCGGGGGGGCCCGATGAGCAGTTCTTC. It yields the protein CASSLLAGGPDEQFF.